Each of the 32 T cell receptor beta chains below was sequenced from the same sample in a study of T-cell reconstitution after alpha-beta-depleted transplantation in children. Preparation of the TCRbeta library was carried out with unique molecular identifiers. One entry per CDR3 protein results from TCRdb running MiXCR on the PCR reads. The sample includes about 600,000 distinct CDR3 sequences, 23% of them seen just once. The specimen was PBMCs, mostly from graft donor cells, collected 360 days after TCRalphabeta/CD19-depleted stem cell transplant. The receptors here all came from a boy under three years old who had a stem cell transplant for acute myeloid leukemia, so the T cells may come from the graft donor.

V usage is TRBV5-1 and J usage is TRBJ2-6, with D possibly TRBD2 on 6 matching bases. Germline lookup yields CDR1 SGHRS and CDR2 YFSETQ. This CDR3 region has 18 residues. Trimming pared 0 bases from V and 3 bases from J, leaving 16 bases between. DNA of the CDR3: TGCGCCAGCAGCTTGGGCCTCCTCCTGCGGGGTGGGGCCAACGTCCTGACTTTC. It encodes CASSLGLLLRGGANVLTF.

A few counts support this clonotype. The genes are TRBV21-1 and TRBJ2-1; TRBD2, the table's D call, was not compared with the DNA. TRBV21-1 is classified as a pseudogene. The CDR3 sequence is 12 residues long. The CDR3 bases are TGTGCCAGCAGCACGGGGAGAAATGAGCAGTTCTTC. This translates into CASSTGRNEQFF.

The rearrangement joins TRBV6-6 to TRBJ2-7, with D possibly TRBD1 on 5 matching bases. This CDR3 region has 12 residues. V shed 3 bases and J shed 3 bases, with 6 bases lying between them. The germline gives CDR1 MNHNY, CDR2 SVGAGI (reference sequence). The CDR3 DNA is TGTGCCAGCAGTTATGACAGCTACGAGCAGTACGTC. This gives the protein CASSYDSYEQYV.

The V call is TRBV24-1, the J call TRBJ1-1; possibly TRBD1 for D (5 bases). CDR3 size: 13 residues. Germline V CDR1 and CDR2: KGHDR, SFDVKD. V was cut by 7 bases and J by 0 bases, with 8 bases left in between. The CDR3 protein is CATSLGVNTEAFF. DNA for the CDR3: TGTGCCACCAGCCTGGGGGTGAACACTGAAGCTTTCTTT.

This clonotype has a count of ten or more. The J gene is TRBJ2-5, the V gene TRBV10-3; D not certain. CDR3 length: 14 residues. In germline, CDR1 is ENHRY, CDR2 SYGVKD. V gave up 0 bases and J gave up 0 bases, with 5 bases separating them. The CDR3 is CAISESIDQETQYF. The CDR3 bases are TGTGCCATCAGTGAGTCGATCGACCAAGAGACCCAGTACTTC.

This clonotype was counted at least ten times. The chain is built from TRBV7-2 and TRBJ1-1; 7 bases line up with TRBD1. CDR1 SGHTA and CDR2 FQGNSA come from the germline V gene. The J segment lost 1 base and the V segment lost 5 bases, leaving 13 bases of the junction unmatched. CDR3 length: 17 amino acids. The CDR3 reads CASSLGTYRGSNTEAFF. The CDR3 DNA follows: TGTGCCAGCAGCCTAGGTACATACAGGGGCTCGAACACTGAAGCTTTCTTT.

The chain carries TRBV6-1 and TRBJ1-1; 7 nucleotides agree with TRBD1. J was trimmed by 2 bases and V by 7 bases; bases with no gene match: 19. Germline V CDR1 and CDR2: MNHNS, SASEGT. The CDR3 runs 18 residues. The CDR3 DNA sequence: TGTGCCAGCACAAACACACAGGGGTTCATCCAAAGAAACACTGAAGCTTTCTTT. As protein: CASTNTQGFIQRNTEAFF.

There are many counts of this clonotype. The V and J genes are TRBV5-1 and TRBJ2-5; 9 bases line up with TRBD1. The trim removed 7 bases at V and 1 base at J, leaving 2 bases unmatched. CDR3 length: 13 residues. In germline, CDR1 is SGHRS, CDR2 YFSETQ. This chain's CDR3 is CASGDRAQETQYF. The CDR3, as DNA: TGCGCCAGCGGGGACAGGGCCCAAGAGACCCAGTACTTC.

This clonotype was observed a few times. The rearrangement uses TRBV5-6 and TRBJ1-1; TRBD1 matches at 11 bases. V was pared by 4 bases and J by 2 bases, with 7 bases of the junction left unmatched. CDR3 size: 16 residues. CDR1 and CDR2 from the germline V gene are SGHDT and YYEEEE. The CDR3 here is CASSLGQGAPNTEAFF. CDR3 DNA sequence: TGTGCCAGCAGCCTTGGACAGGGGGCTCCCAACACTGAAGCTTTCTTT.

Notes on this clonotype: Being one base from a much bigger clone, this may be a read error. The genes are TRBV3-1 and TRBJ2-3; no clear D. Germline V gene data show CDR1 as LGHDT and CDR2 as YNNKEL (reference sequence). Trimming took 2 bases from V and 3 from J, leaving 3 bases between them. The length of the CDR3 is 12 residues. This CDR3 reads CASSQWTDTQYF. The CDR3 DNA is TGTGCCAGCAGCCAATGGACAGATACGCAGTATTTT.

The chain couples TRBV12-3 or TRBV12-4 to TRBJ1-1, with D possibly matching TRBD1 (5 bases). Trimming took off 0 bases at V and 8 bases at J, with 13 bases between the two ends. The CDR3 contains 14 residues. The CDR3 nucleotides are TGTGCCAGCAGTTTAGCGCTAATAGGACAAGAAGCTTTCTTT. Amino acids: CASSLALIGQEAFF.

The table lists this clonotype with a few counts. The chain employs TRBV6-1 and TRBJ2-5; 13 bases are a match to TRBD2. J was trimmed by 5 bases and V by 6 bases; bases with no gene match: 18. This CDR3 has 19 amino acids. Germline-derived CDR1 and CDR2 are MNHNS and SASEGT. This chain's CDR3 is CASRKRGLAGKEPMETQYF. In DNA, the CDR3 is TGTGCCAGCAGGAAAAGGGGACTAGCGGGGAAGGAGCCGATGGAGACCCAGTACTTC.

This clonotype was detected a few times. The chain couples TRBV11-3 to TRBJ2-1; 8 nucleotides match TRBD2. Germline CDR1 is SGHNT and CDR2 is YENEEA. This CDR3 is built from 16 residues. V shed 7 bases and J 0 bases; nucleotides not matched to a gene: 8. This chain's CDR3 is CASTRIAGTSYNEQFF. Here the CDR3 DNA reads TGTGCCAGCACGAGGATAGCGGGGACCTCCTACAATGAGCAGTTCTTC.

The J gene is TRBJ2-5, the V gene TRBV6-6; no reliable D call. Trimming took 8 bases from V and 5 from J, leaving 6 bases between them. This CDR3 comprises 10 residues. Germline values: CDR1 MNHNY, CDR2 SVGAGI (reference sequence). In nucleotides, the CDR3 is TGTGCCAGCTTGGGGGAGACCCAGTACTTC. As protein: CASLGETQYF.

This clonotype was found a few times. The rearrangement links TRBV9 to TRBJ2-7; 7 nucleotides align to TRBD1. Trimming removed 3 bases from V and 2 bases from J; junction bases left unmatched: 5. From germline, CDR1 is SGDLS and CDR2 YYNGEE. CDR3 length: 14 amino acids. The CDR3 coding sequence is TGTGCCAGCAGCGAACGACAGGGCCCCTACGAGCAGTACTTC. It codes for CASSERQGPYEQYF.

This clonotype turned up a few times. The chain employs TRBV5-5 and TRBJ1-2; possibly TRBD1 for D (5 bases). V gave up 5 bases and J gave up 0 bases, with 17 bases separating them. CDR1 and CDR2 from the germline V gene are SGHKS and YYEKEE (reference sequence). The CDR3 covers 16 residues. CDR3 DNA: TGTGCCAGCAGTCTGGGGGGGGATGTAGCTAACTATGGCTACACCTTC. As protein: CASSLGGDVANYGYTF. The full variable domain, its missing parts supplied by reference TRBV5-5 and TRBJ1-2, is DAGVTQSPTHLIKTRGQQVTLRCSPISGHKSVSWYQQVLGQGPQFIFQYYEKEERGRGNFPDRFSARQFPNYSSELNVNALLLGDSALYLCASSLGGDVANYGYTFGSGTRLTVV.

This clonotype was observed a handful of times. V gene TRBV25-1 combines with J gene TRBJ1-2, with TRBD1 as a possible D gene (5 bases). Looked up from germline, CDR1 is MGHDK and CDR2 is SYGVNS. V gave up 2 bases and J gave up 8 bases, with 15 bases separating them. This CDR3 has 14 amino acids. The CDR3 bases are TGTGCCAGCAGTGAAGCCGGGACTCCCGTCGGCTACACCTTC. Translated, it gives CASSEAGTPVGYTF.

At least ten counts were recorded for this clonotype. The chain recombines TRBV20-1 with TRBJ2-5; 12 positions agree with TRBD2. Germline assignment: CDR1 DFQATT and CDR2 SNEGSKA (reference sequence). The V gene end was trimmed by 2 bases and the J gene end by 3 bases; junction bases not matched to a gene: 16. This CDR3 spans 19 amino acids. Written as DNA, the CDR3 is TGCAGTGCTAGACTGTTGGGGACTAGCGGGTTAAAACAGAAAGAGACCCAGTACTTC. Residues: CSARLLGTSGLKQKETQYF.

This clonotype occurred a few times. V gene TRBV20-1 combines with J gene TRBJ1-1; D is possibly TRBD1 (5 bases). Germline values: CDR1 DFQATT, CDR2 SNEGSKA (reference sequence). V was cut by 3 bases and J by 4 bases, with 15 bases left in between. The CDR3 length is 14 residues. This chain's CDR3 is CSASGPAGGTEAFF. DNA of the CDR3: TGCAGTGCTAGTGGCCCGGCGGGGGGCACTGAAGCTTTCTTT.

This clonotype was counted only a few times. The chain joins TRBV7-9 to TRBJ2-5; D remains unclear. This CDR3 is 15 amino acids long. The germline CDR1 and CDR2 sequences are SEHNR and FQNEAQ (reference sequence). Trimming shortened V by 0 bases and J by 0 bases, and 8 bases separated the two germline ends. This CDR3 reads CASSLALANQETQYF. CDR3 bases: TGTGCCAGCAGCTTAGCGTTAGCCAACCAAGAGACCCAGTACTTC.

This clonotype showed up just a few times. The chain combines TRBV10-3 with TRBJ1-1; 9 positions match TRBD1. Germline CDR1 ENHRY, CDR2 SYGVKD. The CDR3 extends over 14 amino acids. Trimming took 6 bases from V and 1 from J; bases not matched to a gene: 3. DNA of the CDR3: TGTGCCATCAGAGCACAGGGGGCGAACACTGAAGCTTTCTTT. Translating it yields CAIRAQGANTEAFF.

In this sample, this clonotype turned up a few times. The chain employs TRBV20-1 and TRBJ1-2; 9 nucleotides align to TRBD1. The CDR3 extends over 14 amino acids. With V trimmed by 1 base and J by 4 bases, 4 bases remained unmatched. Germline V lookup: CDR1 DFQATT, CDR2 SNEGSKA (reference sequence). In nucleotides, the CDR3 is TGCAGTGCTAGAGCTACGACAGGGGGCTATGGCTACACCTTC. It codes for CSARATTGGYGYTF.

V gene TRBV24-1 combines with J gene TRBJ1-5; 7 bases are shared with TRBD1. The J segment lost 7 bases and the V segment lost 4 bases, leaving 6 bases of the junction unmatched. This CDR3 region has 14 residues. Germline V CDR1 and CDR2: KGHDR, SFDVKD. The CDR3: CATSDSTGRQPQHF. As DNA, the CDR3 is TGTGCCACCAGTGACTCGACAGGGAGGCAGCCCCAGCATTTT.

This clonotype was observed many times. V usage is TRBV6-5 and J usage is TRBJ2-6; no reliable D call. V dropped 2 bases and J dropped 1 base, with 6 bases sitting between them. CDR3 length: 15 residues. Germline CDR1 is MNHEY and CDR2 is SVGAGI. The CDR3 nucleotides are TGTGCCAGCAGTTACGGATCTTCTGGGGCCAACGTCCTGACTTTC. This codes for CASSYGSSGANVLTF.

This clonotype showed up many times. The V and J genes are TRBV12-3 or TRBV12-4 and TRBJ2-5; 11 positions agree with TRBD2. Trimming cost V 6 bases and J 1 base; bases outside gene matches: 4. This CDR3 region has 15 residues. CDR3 sequence (DNA): TGTGCCAGCAGCCTAGCGGGGGGTACCCAAGAGACCCAGTACTTC. The encoded protein is CASSLAGGTQETQYF.

This clonotype was detected a few times. The genes are TRBV9 and TRBJ2-3, with a weak D call TRBD2 (5 bases). From germline, CDR1 is SGDLS and CDR2 YYNGEE. The CDR3 is 16 residues long. The V end lost 0 bases, the J end lost 2 bases, and 13 bases lay between the germline ends. Here the CDR3 reads CASSVGVGGPTDTQYF. DNA of the CDR3: TGTGCCAGCAGCGTAGGGGTAGGAGGACCCACAGATACGCAGTATTTT.

The chain recombines TRBV5-5 with TRBJ2-5, with 8 bases identical to TRBD2. Germline V lookup: CDR1 SGHKS, CDR2 YYEKEE (reference sequence). There are 16 residues in the CDR3. V shed 0 bases and J 1 base; nucleotides not matched to a gene: 5. CDR3: CASSLAGGGFQETQYF. The CDR3 region has the DNA TGTGCCAGCAGCTTGGCCGGGGGGGGCTTCCAAGAGACCCAGTACTTC.

As to this clonotype: One end of the junction is discordant with germline, which a read error may explain. The chain links TRBV27 to TRBJ2-1, with D perhaps given as TRBD1 or TRBD2 (5 bases each). Germline CDR1 MNHEY, CDR2 SMNVEV (reference sequence). The CDR3 loop spans 16 amino acids. CDR3 protein: CASSFSPGPPNNEQVF. The CDR3 nucleotides are TGTGCCAGCAGTTTTTCCCCGGGACCTCCAAACAATGAGCAGGTCTTC.

The CDR3 DNA sequence: TGTGCCAGCAGTTACCCGGGCACAGCTTTCTTT. Translating it yields CASSYPGTAFF. The gene calls are TRBV6-6 and TRBJ1-1; the D is unclear. Germline CDR1 reads MNHNY; CDR2 reads SVGAGI (reference sequence). Trimming stripped 2 bases from V and 10 bases from J, with 8 bases between. The CDR3 length is 11 residues.

The chain joins TRBV28 to TRBJ1-1; possible D gene TRBD1, 5 bases. This CDR3 is 13 amino acids long. From germline, CDR1 is MDHEN and CDR2 SYDVKM. Deletions cut 8 bases from V and 5 bases from J, with 15 bases between. CDR3 loop: CASGVGVGTEAFF. CDR3 DNA: TGTGCCAGCGGTGTAGGGGTTGGGACTGAAGCTTTCTTT.

The rearrangement uses TRBV10-3 and TRBJ2-7; either TRBD1 or TRBD2 may supply D (5 bases each). CDR3 length: 13 residues. V lost 10 bases, J lost 6 bases, and 19 bases lay in between. CDR1 and CDR2 (germline): ENHRY, SYGVKD. The CDR3 DNA sequence: TGTGCCACCACGCCCGGGGCCGGCGGCGAGCAGTACGTC. Translated, it gives CATTPGAGGEQYV.

To note about this clonotype: A much larger clone differs from this one at a single base, so this may be a read error. J is TRBJ2-3 and V is TRBV5-6; TRBD1 is a possible D gene (5 bases). The CDR3 extends over 12 amino acids. Germline V gene data show CDR1 as SGHDT and CDR2 as YYEEEE. V dropped 7 bases and J dropped 2 bases, with 8 bases sitting between them. CDR3 DNA sequence: TGTGCCAGCGGCAGGGACACAGATACGCAGTATTTT. Protein sequence: CASGRDTDTQYF.